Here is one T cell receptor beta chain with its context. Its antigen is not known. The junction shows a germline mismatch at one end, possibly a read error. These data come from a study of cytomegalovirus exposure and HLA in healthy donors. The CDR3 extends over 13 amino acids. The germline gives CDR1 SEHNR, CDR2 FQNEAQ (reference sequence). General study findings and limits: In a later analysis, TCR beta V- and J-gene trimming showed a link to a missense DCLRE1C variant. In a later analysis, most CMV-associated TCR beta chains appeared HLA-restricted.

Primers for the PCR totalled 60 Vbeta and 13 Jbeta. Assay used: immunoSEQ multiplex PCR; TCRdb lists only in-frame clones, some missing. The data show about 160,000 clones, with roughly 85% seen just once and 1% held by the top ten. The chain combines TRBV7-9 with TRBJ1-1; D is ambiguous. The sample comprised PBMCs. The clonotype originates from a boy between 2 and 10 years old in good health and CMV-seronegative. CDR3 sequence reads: CSSSSPGETEAFF. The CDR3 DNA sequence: TGTTCCAGCAGCTCCCCGGGAGAAACTGAAGCTTTCTTT. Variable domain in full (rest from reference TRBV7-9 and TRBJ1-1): DTGVSQNPRHKITKRGQNVTFRCDPISEHNRLYWYRQTLGQGPEFLTYFQNEAQLEKSRLLSDRFSAERPKGSFSTLEIQRTEQGDSAMYLCSSSSPGETEAFFGQGTRLTVV.